The T cell receptor (delta chain) described here comes from a study of DNA immune sequencing with unique molecular identifiers (dated by TCRdb to the early 2020s). At the level of the whole study: Immunomagnetic cell separation was used to enrich gammadelta T cells from buffy coats, and the genomic DNA of the enriched gammadelta T cells was then sequenced. Fluorescence-activated cell sorting was used to enrich gammadelta T cells from PBMC of nine to eleven healthy individuals. To compare enriched with non-enriched material, 85 to 100 ng of enriched gammadelta T-cell DNA and approximately 1 ug of non-enriched PBMC DNA were sequenced. An ultrasensitive DNA-based TRD repertoire sequencing method using PCR-introduced unique molecular identifiers was developed and validated in the study. Validation of the method was performed on synthetic reference molecules and on blood samples from healthy individuals. Donors were healthy individuals, with approximately ten donors profiled from sorted peripheral blood gammadelta T cells.

Regarding this clone: Its specific antigen is unknown. Possible read error: a much larger clone is one base away.

The CDR3 holds 23 amino acids from the cysteine to the phenylalanine. The entry retains the CDR3 DNA only, 69 bases that are in frame from base 1. The germline ends are 45 bases apart after V is trimmed by 4 bases and J by 9 bases. CDR1 TSWWSYY and CDR2 QGS were looked up in the germline V gene. The method was multiplex PCR. Genomic DNA was amplified with a 32-plex assay using primers for all 8 TRDV and 4 TRDJ genes covering the CDR3. A 12-nucleotide UMI was introduced during approximately 3 barcoding PCR cycles, after which a second PCR was performed with Illumina adapter primers. AMPure XP beads were used for library purification, and library quality was checked on a Fragment Analyzer with the HS NGS Fragment kit. The sequencing was run with an Illumina MiniSeq mid-output kit, including about 20% PhiX, and 150 cycles of paired-end reads. In the source study's methods: MIGEC version 1.2.9 was used to process the reads, grouping the reads by UMI and building error-corrected consensus sequences. Modified VDJtools version 1.2.1 scripts and the tcR R package were used for post-processing. Public reads were reanalyzed in TCRdb with CATT, and rows carrying the same DNA were merged afterwards. The V and J calls follow TCRdb's processing rather than the paper's. The sample data list approximately 2,000 delta-chain clones, and about an eighth of these were observed just once. The leading ten clones occupy over 50% of the sample.

Overall study outcomes, separate from this receptor: Among clonotypes from healthy donors, the most common TRD rearrangement was TRDV2 paired with TRDJ1. TRD repertoire diversity varied between healthy donors, with several donors highly oligoclonal where top 5 clonotypes exceeded half of productive molecules. Novel TRD sequences not targeted by the primers cannot be detected by the primer-based approach.

This TCR was recovered from a human donor in good health. Rearrangement joined TRDV1 to TRDJ1, with the D gene not clear enough to name. The J gene is not listed in TCRdb, so it was assigned here from a DNA match to germline. The sequenced sample consisted of gamma-delta T cells enriched from blood buffy coat, or unenriched PBMCs (not recorded which). The base sequence is TGTGCTCTTGGGGCTGTCCGTAATCTCCTCAGTACTTGGCACACCACCCAGGACGGCGAACTCATCTTT. Its coded protein is CALGAVRNLLSTWHTTQDGELIF.